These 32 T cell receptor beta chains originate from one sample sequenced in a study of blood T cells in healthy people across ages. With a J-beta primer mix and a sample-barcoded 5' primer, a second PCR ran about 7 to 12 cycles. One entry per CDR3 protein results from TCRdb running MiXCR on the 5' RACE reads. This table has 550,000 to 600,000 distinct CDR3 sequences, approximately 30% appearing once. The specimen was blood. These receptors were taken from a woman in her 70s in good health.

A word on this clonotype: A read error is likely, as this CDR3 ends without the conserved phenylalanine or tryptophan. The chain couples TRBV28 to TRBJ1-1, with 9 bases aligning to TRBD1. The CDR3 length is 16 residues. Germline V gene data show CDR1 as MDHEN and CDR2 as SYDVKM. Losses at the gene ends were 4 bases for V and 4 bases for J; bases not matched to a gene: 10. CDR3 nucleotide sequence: TGTGCCAGCAGTTCACCTCGGACAGGGGCAGGCACTGAAGCTTTCTCT. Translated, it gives CASSSPRTGAGTEAFS.

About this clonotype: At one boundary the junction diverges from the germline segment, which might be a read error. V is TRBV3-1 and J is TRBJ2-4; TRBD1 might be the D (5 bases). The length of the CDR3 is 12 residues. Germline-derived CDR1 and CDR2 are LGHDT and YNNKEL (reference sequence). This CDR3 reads CASSQAGILWYF. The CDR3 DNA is TGTGCCAGCAGTCAAGCAGGGATATTGTGGTACTTC.

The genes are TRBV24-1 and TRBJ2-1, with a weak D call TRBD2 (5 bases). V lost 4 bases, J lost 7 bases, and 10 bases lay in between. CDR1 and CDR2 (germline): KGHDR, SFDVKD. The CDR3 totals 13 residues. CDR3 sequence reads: CATSDPTRNEQFF. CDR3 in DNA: TGTGCCACCAGTGACCCTACTAGGAATGAGCAGTTCTTC.

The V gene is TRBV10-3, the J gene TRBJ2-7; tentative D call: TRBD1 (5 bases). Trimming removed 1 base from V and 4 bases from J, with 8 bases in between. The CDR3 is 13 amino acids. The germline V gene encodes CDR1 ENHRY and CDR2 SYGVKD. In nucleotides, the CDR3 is TGTGCCATCAGTGAGTATGACAGTTACGAGCAGTACTTC. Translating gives CAISEYDSYEQYF.

The CDR3 loop reads CATSDLRGTGDRAQETQYF. The CDR3 DNA reads TGTGCCACCAGTGATTTGCGGGGGACAGGGGATCGGGCCCAAGAGACCCAGTACTTC. The chain employs TRBV24-1 and TRBJ2-5; 10 nucleotides align to TRBD1. This CDR3 region has 19 residues. CDR1 is KGHDR and CDR2 is SFDVKD in the germline V gene. V was pared by 0 bases and J by 1 base, with 10 bases of the junction left unmatched.

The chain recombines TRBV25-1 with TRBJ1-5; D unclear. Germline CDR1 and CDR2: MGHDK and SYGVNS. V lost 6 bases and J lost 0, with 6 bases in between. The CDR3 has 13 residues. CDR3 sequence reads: CASRGNSNQPQHF. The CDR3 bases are TGTGCCAGCAGGGGGAATAGCAATCAGCCCCAGCATTTT.

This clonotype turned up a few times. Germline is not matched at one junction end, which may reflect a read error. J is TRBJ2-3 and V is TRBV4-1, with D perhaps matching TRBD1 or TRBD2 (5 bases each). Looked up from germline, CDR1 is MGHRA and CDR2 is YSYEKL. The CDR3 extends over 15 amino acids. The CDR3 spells CASSQDWGSTDAQYF. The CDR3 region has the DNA TGCGCCAGCAGCCAAGACTGGGGGAGCACAGATGCGCAGTATTTT.

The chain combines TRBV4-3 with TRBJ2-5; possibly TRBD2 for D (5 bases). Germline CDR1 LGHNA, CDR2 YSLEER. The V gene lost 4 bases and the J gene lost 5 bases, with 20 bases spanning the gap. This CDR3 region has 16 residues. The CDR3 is CASSPSRTRLKETQYF. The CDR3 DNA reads TGCGCCAGCAGCCCTAGCCGAACCCGACTAAAGGAGACCCAGTACTTC.

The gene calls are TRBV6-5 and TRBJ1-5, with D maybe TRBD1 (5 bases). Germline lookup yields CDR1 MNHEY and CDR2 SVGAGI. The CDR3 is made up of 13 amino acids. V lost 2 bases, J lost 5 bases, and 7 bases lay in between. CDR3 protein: CASSYLGDQPQHF. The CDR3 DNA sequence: TGTGCCAGCAGTTACCTGGGGGATCAGCCCCAGCATTTT.

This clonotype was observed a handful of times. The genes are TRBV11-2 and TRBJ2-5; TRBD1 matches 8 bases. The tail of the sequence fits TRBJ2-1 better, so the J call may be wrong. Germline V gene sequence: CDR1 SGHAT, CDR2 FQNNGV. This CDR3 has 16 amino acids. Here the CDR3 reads CASSLSPDRVVDEQFF. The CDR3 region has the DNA TGTGCCAGCAGCTTAAGTCCGGACAGGGTTGTGGATGAGCAGTTCTTC.

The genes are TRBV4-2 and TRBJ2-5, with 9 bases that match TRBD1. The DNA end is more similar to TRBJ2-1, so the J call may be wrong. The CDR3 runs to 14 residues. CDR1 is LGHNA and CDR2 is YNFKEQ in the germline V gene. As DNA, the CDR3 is TGTGCCAGCAGCTTTGAGTCGGGACAGGGAACCCAGTTCTTC. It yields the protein CASSFESGQGTQFF.

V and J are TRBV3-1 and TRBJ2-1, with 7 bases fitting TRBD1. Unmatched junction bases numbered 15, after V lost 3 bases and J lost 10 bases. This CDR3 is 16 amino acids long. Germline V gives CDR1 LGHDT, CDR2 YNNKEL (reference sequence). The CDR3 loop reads CASSQFLPGTAIEQFF. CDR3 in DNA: TGTGCCAGCAGCCAGTTCCTTCCCGGGACAGCCATCGAGCAGTTCTTC.

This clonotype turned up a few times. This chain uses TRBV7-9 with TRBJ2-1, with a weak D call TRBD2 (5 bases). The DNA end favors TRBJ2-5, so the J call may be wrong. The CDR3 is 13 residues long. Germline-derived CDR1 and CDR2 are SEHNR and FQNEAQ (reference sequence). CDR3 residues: CASSLTRGGTQYF. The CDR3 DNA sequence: TGTGCCAGCAGCCTGACTCGGGGTGGGACCCAGTACTTC.

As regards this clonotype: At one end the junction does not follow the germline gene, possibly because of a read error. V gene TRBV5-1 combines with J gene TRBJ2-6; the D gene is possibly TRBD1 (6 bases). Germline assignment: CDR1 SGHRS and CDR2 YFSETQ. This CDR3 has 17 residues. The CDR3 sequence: CASSPRTDSSGAHVLTF. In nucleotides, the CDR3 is TGCGCCAGCAGCCCTCGGACAGATAGCTCTGGGGCCCACGTCCTGACTTTC.

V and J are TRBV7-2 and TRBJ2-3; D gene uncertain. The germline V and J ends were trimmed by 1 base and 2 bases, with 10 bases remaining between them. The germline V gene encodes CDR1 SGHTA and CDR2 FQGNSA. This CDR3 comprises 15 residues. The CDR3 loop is CASSLERLATDTQYF. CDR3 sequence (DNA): TGTGCCAGCAGCTTAGAGAGGCTGGCCACAGATACGCAGTATTTT.

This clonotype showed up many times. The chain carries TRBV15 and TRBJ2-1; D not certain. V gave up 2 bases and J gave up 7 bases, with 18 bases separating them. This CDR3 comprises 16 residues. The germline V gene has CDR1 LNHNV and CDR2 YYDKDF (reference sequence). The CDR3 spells CATSRQDGSRYNEQFF. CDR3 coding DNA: TGTGCCACCAGCAGACAGGACGGGTCGCGGTATAATGAGCAGTTCTTC.

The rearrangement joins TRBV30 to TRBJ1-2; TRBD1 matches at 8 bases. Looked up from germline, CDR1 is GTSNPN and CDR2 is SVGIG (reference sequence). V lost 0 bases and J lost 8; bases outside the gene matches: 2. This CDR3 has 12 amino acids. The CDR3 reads CAWSVQGGGYTF. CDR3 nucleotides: TGTGCCTGGAGTGTACAGGGGGGAGGCTACACCTTC.

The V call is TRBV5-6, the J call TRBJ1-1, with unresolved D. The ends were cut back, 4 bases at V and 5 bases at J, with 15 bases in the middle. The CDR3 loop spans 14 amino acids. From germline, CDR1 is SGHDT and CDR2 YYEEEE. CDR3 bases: TGTGCCAGCAGCGCGGACGGGTCGGGAACTGAAGCTTTCTTT. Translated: CASSADGSGTEAFF. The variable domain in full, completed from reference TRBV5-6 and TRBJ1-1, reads DAGVTQSPTHLIKTRGQQVTLRCSPKSGHDTVSWYQQALGQGPQFIFQYYEEEERQRGNFPDRFSGHQFPNYSSELNVNALLLGDSALYLCASSADGSGTEAFFGQGTRLTVV.

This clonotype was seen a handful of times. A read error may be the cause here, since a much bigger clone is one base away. CDR3 loop: CASSLDRGCSEQFF. As DNA, the CDR3 is TGCGCCAGCAGCTTGGACAGGGGGTGCAGTGAGCAGTTCTTC. This chain links TRBV5-1 with TRBJ2-1, with TRBD1 identical over 8 bases. The trim removed 0 bases at V and 9 bases at J, leaving 5 bases unmatched. The CDR3 is 14 amino acids. Looked up from germline, CDR1 is SGHRS and CDR2 is YFSETQ. The full variable domain, rest sourced from reference TRBV5-1 and TRBJ2-1, is KAGVTQTPRYLIKTRGQQVTLSCSPISGHRSVSWYQQTPGQGLQFLFEYFSETQRNKGNFPGRFSGRQFSNSRSEMNVSTLELGDSALYLCASSLDRGCSEQFFGPGTRLTVL.

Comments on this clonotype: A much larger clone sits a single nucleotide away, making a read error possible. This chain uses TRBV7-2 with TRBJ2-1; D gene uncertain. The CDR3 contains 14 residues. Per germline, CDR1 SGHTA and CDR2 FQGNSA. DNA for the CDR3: TGTGCCAGCAGCTTAGGCCCGAACCAAGAGACCCAGTGCTTC. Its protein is CASSLGPNQETQCF.

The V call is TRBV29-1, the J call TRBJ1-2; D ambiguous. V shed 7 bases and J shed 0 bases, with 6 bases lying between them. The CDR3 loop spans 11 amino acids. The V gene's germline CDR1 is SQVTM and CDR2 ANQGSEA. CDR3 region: CSAGSNYGYTF. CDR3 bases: TGCAGCGCAGGATCTAACTATGGCTACACCTTC. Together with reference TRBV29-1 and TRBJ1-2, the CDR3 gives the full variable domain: SAVISQKPSRDICQRGTSLTIQCQVDSQVTMMFWYRQQPGQSLTLIATANQGSEATYESGFVIDKFPISRPNLTFSTLTVSNMSPEDSSIYLCSAGSNYGYTFGSGTRLTVV.

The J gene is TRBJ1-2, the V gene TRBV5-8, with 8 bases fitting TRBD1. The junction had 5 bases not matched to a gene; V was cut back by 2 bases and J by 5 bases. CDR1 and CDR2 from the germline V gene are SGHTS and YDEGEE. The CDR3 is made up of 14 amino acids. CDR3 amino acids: CASSFLGTGYGYTF. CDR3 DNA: TGTGCCAGCAGCTTTCTTGGGACAGGTTATGGCTACACCTTC.

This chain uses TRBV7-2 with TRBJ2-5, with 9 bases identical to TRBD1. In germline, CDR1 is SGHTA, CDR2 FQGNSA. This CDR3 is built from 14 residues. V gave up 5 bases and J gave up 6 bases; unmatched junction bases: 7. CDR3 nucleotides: TGTGCCAGCAGCAAGGACAGGGGTATGAAGACCCAGTACTTC. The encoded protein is CASSKDRGMKTQYF.

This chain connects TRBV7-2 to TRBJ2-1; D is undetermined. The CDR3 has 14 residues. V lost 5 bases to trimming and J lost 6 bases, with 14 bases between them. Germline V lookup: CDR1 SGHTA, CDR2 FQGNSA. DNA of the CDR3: TGTGCCAGCAGCCCAAGACTTAGGCCCAATGAGCAGTTCTTC. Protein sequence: CASSPRLRPNEQFF.

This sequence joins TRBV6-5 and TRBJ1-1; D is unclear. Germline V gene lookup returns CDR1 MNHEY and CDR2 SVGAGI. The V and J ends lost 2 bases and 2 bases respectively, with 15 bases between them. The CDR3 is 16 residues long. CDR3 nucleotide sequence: TGTGCCAGCAGTTACCTGCGATCGGGGATAAACACTGAAGCTTTCTTT. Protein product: CASSYLRSGINTEAFF.

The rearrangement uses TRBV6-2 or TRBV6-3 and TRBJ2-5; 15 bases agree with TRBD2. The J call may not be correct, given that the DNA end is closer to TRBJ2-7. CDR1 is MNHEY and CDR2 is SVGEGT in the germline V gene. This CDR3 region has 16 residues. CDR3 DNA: TGTGCCAGCGGAGGACTAGCGGGGGGGCCAGGCTACGAGCAGTACTTC. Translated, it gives CASGGLAGGPGYEQYF.

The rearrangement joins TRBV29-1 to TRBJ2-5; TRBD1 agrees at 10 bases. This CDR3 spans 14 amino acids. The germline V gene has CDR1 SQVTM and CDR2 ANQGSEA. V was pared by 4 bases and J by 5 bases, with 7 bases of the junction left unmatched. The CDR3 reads CSVGGTGDWETQYF. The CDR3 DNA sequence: TGCAGCGTTGGGGGGACAGGGGATTGGGAGACCCAGTACTTC.

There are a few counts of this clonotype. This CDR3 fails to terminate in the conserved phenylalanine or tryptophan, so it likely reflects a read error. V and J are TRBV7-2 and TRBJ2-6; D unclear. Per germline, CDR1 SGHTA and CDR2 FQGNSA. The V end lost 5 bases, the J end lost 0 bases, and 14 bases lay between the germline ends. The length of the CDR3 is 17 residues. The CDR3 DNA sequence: TGTGCCAGCAGCATGTGGACGTGGGGCTCTGGGGCCAACGTCCTGACTCTC. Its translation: CASSMWTWGSGANVLTL.

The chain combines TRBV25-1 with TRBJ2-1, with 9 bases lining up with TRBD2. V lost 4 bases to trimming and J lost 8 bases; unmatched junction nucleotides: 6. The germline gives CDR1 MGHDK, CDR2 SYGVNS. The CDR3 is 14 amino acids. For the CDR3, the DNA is TGTGCCAGCAGTGTCAGCGGGGGGCTGGATGAGCAGTTCTTC. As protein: CASSVSGGLDEQFF.

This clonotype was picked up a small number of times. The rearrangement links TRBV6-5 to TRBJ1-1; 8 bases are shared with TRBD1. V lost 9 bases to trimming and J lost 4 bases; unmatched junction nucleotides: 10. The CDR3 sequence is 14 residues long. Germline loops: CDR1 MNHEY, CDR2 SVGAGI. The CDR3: CASRQGTRGTEAFF. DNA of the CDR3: TGTGCCAGTAGACAGGGGACACGGGGCACTGAAGCTTTCTTT.

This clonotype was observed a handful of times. For the CDR3, the DNA is TGTGCCAGCAGCTTAGGCGCGTGGCGTCCAGAGTACTTC. Protein: CASSLGAWRPEYF. The chain is built from TRBV7-9 and TRBJ2-7; D is ambiguous. The CDR3 is 13 amino acids. Looked up from germline, CDR1 is SEHNR and CDR2 is FQNEAQ (reference sequence). The V gene lost 1 base and the J gene lost 11 bases, with 15 bases spanning the gap.

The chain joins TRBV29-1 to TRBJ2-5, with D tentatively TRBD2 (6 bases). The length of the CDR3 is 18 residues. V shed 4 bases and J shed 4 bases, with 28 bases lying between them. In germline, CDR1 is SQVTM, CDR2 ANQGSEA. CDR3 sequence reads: CSVVGSRAGLPRRETQYF. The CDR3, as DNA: TGCAGCGTTGTTGGTTCCCGGGCGGGGCTCCCTCGGAGAGAGACCCAGTACTTC. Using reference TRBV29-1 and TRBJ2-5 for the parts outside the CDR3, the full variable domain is SAVISQKPSRDICQRGTSLTIQCQVDSQVTMMFWYRQQPGQSLTLIATANQGSEATYESGFVIDKFPISRPNLTFSTLTVSNMSPEDSSIYLCSVVGSRAGLPRRETQYFGPGTRLLVL.